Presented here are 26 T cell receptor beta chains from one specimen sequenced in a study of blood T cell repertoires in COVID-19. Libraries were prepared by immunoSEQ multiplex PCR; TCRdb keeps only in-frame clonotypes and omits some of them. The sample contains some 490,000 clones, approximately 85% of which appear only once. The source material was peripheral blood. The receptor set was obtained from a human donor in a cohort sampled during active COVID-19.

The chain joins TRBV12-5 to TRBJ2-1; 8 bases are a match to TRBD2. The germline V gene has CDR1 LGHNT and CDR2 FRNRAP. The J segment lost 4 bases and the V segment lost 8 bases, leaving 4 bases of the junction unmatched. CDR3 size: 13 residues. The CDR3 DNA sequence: TGTGCTAGTATTCGCGGGAGGTACAATGAGCAGTTCTTC. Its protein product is CASIRGRYNEQFF.

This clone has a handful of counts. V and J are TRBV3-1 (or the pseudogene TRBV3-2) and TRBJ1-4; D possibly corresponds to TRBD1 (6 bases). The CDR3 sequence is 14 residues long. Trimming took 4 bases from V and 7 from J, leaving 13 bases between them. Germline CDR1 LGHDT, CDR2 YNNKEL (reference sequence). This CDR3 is CASSLGGGREKLFF. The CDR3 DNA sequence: TGTGCCAGCAGCCTCGGCGGGGGCCGTGAAAAACTGTTTTTT.

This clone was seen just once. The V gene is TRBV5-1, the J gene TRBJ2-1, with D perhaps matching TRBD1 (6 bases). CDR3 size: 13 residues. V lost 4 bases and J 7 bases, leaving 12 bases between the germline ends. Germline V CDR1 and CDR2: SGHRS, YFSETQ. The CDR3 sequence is CASSDTTGNEQFF. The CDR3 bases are TGCGCCAGCAGCGACACTACAGGGAATGAGCAGTTCTTC.

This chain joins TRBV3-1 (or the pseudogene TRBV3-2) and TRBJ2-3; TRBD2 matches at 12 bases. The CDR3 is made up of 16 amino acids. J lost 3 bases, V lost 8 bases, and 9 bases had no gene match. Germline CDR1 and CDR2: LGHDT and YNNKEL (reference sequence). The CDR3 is CASGETSGRSTDTQYF. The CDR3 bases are TGTGCCAGCGGTGAGACTAGCGGGAGATCGACAGATACGCAGTATTTT.

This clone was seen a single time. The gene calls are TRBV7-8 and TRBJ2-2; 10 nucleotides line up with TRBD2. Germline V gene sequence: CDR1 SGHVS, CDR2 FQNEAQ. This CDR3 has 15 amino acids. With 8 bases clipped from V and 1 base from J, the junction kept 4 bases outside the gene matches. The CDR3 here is CASHTSGMNTGELFF. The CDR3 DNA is TGTGCCAGCCATACTAGCGGGATGAACACCGGGGAGCTGTTTTTT.

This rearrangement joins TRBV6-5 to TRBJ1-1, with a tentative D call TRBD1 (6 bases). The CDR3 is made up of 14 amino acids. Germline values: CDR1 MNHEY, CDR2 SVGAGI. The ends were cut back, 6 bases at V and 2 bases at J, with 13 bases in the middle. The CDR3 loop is CASSRGGLNTEAFF. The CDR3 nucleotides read TGTGCCAGCAGCCGGGGGGGGCTTAACACTGAAGCTTTCTTT.

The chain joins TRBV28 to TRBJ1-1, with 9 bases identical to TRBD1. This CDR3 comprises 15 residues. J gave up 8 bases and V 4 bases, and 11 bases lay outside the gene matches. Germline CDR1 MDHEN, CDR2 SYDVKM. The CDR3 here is CASSSGGQGDQEAFF. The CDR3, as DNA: TGTGCCAGCAGTTCCGGGGGACAGGGAGACCAAGAAGCTTTCTTT.

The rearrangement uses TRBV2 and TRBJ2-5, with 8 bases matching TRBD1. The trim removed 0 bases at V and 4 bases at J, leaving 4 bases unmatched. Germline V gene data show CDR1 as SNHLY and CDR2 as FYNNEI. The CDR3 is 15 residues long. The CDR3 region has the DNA TGTGCCAGCAGTGAAGCCAGGGGGCGGATAGAGACCCAGTACTTC. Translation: CASSEARGRIETQYF.

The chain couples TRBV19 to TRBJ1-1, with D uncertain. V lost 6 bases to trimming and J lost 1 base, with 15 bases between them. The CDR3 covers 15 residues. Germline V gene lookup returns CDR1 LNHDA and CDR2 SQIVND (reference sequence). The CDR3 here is CASSQPTWANTEAFF. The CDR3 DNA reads TGTGCCAGTAGCCAACCGACGTGGGCGAACACTGAAGCTTTCTTT.

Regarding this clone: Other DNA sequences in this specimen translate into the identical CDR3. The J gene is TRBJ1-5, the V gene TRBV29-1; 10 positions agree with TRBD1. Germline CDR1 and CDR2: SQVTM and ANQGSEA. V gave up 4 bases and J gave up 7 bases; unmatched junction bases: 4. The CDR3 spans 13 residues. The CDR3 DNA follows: TGCAGCGTTGGGACAGGGGGAGGACAGCCCCAGCATTTT. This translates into CSVGTGGGQPQHF.

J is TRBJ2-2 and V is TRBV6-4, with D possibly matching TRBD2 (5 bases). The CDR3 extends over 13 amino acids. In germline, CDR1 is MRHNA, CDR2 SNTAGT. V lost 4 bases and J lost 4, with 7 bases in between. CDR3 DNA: TGTGCCAGCAGTGTCGAGGGCACCGGGGAGCTGTTTTTT. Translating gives CASSVEGTGELFF.

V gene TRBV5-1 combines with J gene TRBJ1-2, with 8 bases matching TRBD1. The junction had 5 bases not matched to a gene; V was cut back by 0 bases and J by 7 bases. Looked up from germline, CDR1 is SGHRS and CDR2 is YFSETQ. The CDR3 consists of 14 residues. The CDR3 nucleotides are TGCGCCAGCAGCTTGGAATGGACAGGGTTTGGCTACACCTTC. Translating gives CASSLEWTGFGYTF.

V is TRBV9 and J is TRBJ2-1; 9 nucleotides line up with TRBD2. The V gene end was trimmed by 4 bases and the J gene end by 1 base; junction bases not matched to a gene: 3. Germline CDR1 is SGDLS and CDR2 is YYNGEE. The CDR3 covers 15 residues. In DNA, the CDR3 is TGTGCCAGCAGCCAGACTAGCGGATCCTACAATGAGCAGTTCTTC. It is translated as CASSQTSGSYNEQFF.

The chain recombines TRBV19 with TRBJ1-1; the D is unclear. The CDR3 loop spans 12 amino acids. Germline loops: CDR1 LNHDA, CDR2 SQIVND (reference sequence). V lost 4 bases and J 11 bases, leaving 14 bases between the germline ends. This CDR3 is CASSSDNGMAFF. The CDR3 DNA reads TGTGCCAGTAGTAGCGATAACGGGATGGCTTTCTTT.

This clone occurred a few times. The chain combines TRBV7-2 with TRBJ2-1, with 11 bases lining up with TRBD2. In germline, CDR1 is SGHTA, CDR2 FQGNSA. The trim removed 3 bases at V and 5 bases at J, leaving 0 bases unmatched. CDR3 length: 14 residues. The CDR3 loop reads CASSLGLADNEQFF. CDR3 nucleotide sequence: TGTGCCAGCAGCTTGGGACTAGCGGACAATGAGCAGTTCTTC.

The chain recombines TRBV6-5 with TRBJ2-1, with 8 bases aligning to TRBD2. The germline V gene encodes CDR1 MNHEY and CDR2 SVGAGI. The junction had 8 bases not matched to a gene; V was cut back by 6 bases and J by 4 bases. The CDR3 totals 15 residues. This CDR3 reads CASSAPGLGYNEQFF. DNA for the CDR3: TGTGCCAGCAGCGCGCCGGGACTAGGTTACAATGAGCAGTTCTTC.

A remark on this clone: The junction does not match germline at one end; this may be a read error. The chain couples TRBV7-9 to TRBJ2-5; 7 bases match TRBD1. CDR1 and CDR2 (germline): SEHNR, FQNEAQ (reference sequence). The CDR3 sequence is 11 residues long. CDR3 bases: TGTGCCAGCAGTAGTACCGGGACAGAAAACTTC. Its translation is CASSSTGTENF.

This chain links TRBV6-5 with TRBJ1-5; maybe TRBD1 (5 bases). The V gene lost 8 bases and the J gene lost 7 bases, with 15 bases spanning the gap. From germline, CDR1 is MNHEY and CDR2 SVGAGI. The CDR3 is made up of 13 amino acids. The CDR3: CASQTQGGQPQHF. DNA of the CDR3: TGTGCCAGCCAAACCCAGGGAGGCCAGCCCCAGCATTTT.

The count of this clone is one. This CDR3 reads CASSHLLAGAGSETQYF. DNA for the CDR3: TGCGCCAGCAGCCACCTACTAGCGGGGGCGGGCTCCGAGACCCAGTACTTC. This chain connects TRBV4-1 to TRBJ2-5; 11 bases match TRBD2. This CDR3 is 17 amino acids long. Looked up from germline, CDR1 is MGHRA and CDR2 is YSYEKL. The trim removed 3 bases at V and 5 bases at J, leaving 11 bases unmatched.

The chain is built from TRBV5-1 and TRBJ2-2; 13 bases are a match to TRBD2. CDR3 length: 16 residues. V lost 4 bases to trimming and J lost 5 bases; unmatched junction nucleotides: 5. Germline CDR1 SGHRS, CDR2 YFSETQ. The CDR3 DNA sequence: TGCGCCAGCAGCCAGGGACTAGCGGGAACAACCGGGGAGCTGTTTTTT. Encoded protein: CASSQGLAGTTGELFF.

The CDR3: CASSSRSDNEQFF. The CDR3 DNA follows: TGTGCCAGCAGCTCGAGGTCGGACAATGAGCAGTTCTTC. The chain is built from TRBV11-3 and TRBJ2-1; no firm D call. From germline, CDR1 is SGHNT and CDR2 YENEEA. Trimming cost V 4 bases and J 5 bases, with 9 bases left between them. This CDR3 has 13 residues.

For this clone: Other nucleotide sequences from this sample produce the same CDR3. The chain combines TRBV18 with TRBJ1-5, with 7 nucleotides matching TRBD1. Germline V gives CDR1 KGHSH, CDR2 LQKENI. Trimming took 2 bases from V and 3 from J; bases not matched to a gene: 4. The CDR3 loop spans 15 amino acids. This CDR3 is CASSPTGVINQPQHF. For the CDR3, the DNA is TGTGCCAGCTCACCAACAGGGGTGATCAATCAGCCCCAGCATTTT.

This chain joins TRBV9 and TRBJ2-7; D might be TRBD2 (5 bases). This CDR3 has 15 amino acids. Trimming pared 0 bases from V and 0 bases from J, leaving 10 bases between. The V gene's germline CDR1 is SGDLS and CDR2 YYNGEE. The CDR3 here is CASSVEEGSSYEQYF. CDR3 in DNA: TGTGCCAGCAGCGTAGAAGAGGGATCCTCCTACGAGCAGTACTTC.

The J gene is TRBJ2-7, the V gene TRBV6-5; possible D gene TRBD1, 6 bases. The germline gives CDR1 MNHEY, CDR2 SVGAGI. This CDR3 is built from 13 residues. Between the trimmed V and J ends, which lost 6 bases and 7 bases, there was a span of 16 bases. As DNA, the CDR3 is TGTGCCAGCAGGGGGACAAACTCGTGGGAGCAGTACTTC. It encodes CASRGTNSWEQYF.

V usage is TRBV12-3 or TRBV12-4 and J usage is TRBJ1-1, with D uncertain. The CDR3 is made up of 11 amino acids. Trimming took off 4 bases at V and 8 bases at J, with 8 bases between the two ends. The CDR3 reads CASSYTSEAFF. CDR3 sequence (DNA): TGTGCCAGCAGTTACACCTCCGAAGCTTTCTTT.

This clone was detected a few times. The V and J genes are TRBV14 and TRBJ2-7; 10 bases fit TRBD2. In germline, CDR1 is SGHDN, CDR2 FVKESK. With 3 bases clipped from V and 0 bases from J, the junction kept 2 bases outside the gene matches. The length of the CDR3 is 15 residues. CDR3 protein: CASSHLAGDSYEQYF. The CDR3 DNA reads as TGTGCCAGCAGCCATCTAGCGGGAGACTCCTACGAGCAGTACTTC.